Below, 7 T cell receptor beta chains from the same sample are listed, as sequenced in a study of radiotherapy plus CTLA-4 blockade in lung cancer. Sequencing used immunoSEQ multiplex PCR; TCRdb keeps in-frame clones, though not all of them. Of 95,000 to 150,000 clones in the sample, around 89% were seen once. This material consisted of peripheral blood, taken from a patient treated with radiotherapy plus ipilimumab. These TCRs come from a human donor with non-small cell lung cancer that progressed on radiotherapy plus ipilimumab.

The V gene is TRBV7-7, the J gene TRBJ2-5; no clear D gene. From germline, CDR1 is SSHAT and CDR2 FNYEAQ (reference sequence). CDR3 size: 11 residues. CDR3 DNA sequence: TGTGCTACCCGATCCGGGGAGACCCAGTACTTC. Translating it yields CATRSGETQYF.

The chain has TRBV28 and TRBJ2-7; D is possibly TRBD1 (5 bases). Germline loops: CDR1 MDHEN, CDR2 SYDVKM. The V gene lost 2 bases and the J gene lost 5 bases, with 13 bases spanning the gap. The CDR3 consists of 14 residues. In DNA form, the CDR3 reads TGTGCCAGCAGTTTAGGCAGGGATCTCCACGAGCAGTACTTC. This codes for CASSLGRDLHEQYF.

The V gene is TRBV25-1, the J gene TRBJ1-1; a weak D match, TRBD1 (6 bases). CDR1 MGHDK and CDR2 SYGVNS come from the germline V gene. Trimming cost V 5 bases and J 7 bases, with 14 bases left between them. The CDR3 sequence is 13 residues long. The chain's CDR3 is CASSRGGYGEAFF. The CDR3 DNA sequence: TGTGCCAGCAGTAGGGGGGGATACGGTGAAGCTTTCTTT.

This chain links TRBV9 with TRBJ1-1; D not certain. This CDR3 spans 15 amino acids. V lost 3 bases and J lost 4, with 16 bases in between. CDR1 and CDR2 from the germline V gene are SGDLS and YYNGEE. Here the CDR3 DNA reads TGTGCCAGCAGCGGGCCTCTGGGTAAGATCACTGAAGCTTTCTTT. Amino acid sequence: CASSGPLGKITEAFF.

The genes are TRBV29-1 and TRBJ2-1; no reliable D call. The CDR3 contains 13 residues. Trimming removed 5 bases at V and 4 bases at J, with 12 bases between. Germline V gene data show CDR1 as SQVTM and CDR2 as ANQGSEA. As DNA, the CDR3 is TGCAGCGTTTCGAAGCAAGTTTACAATGAGCAGTTCTTC. It yields the protein CSVSKQVYNEQFF.

The genes are TRBV6-1 and TRBJ2-7, with 8 bases fitting TRBD2. This CDR3 is built from 15 residues. The trim removed 5 bases at V and 5 bases at J, leaving 11 bases unmatched. Germline CDR1 reads MNHNS; CDR2 reads SASEGT. The CDR3 sequence: CASSPSRGARNEQYF. For the CDR3, the DNA is TGTGCCAGCAGTCCGTCGCGGGGGGCAAGGAACGAGCAGTACTTC.

This chain joins TRBV19 and TRBJ2-7; D not certain. Trimming shortened V by 3 bases and J by 7 bases, and 19 bases separated the two germline ends. The length of the CDR3 is 15 residues. The germline gives CDR1 LNHDA, CDR2 SQIVND (reference sequence). The CDR3: CASSIGPGTLGEQYF. CDR3 nucleotides: TGTGCCAGTAGTATCGGGCCCGGTACCCTAGGAGAGCAGTACTTC.